This TCR beta chain was recorded in a study of identical twins. Healthy Caucasians alone served as donors. TCRdb reprocessed the 5' RACE reads via MiXCR and lists one record per CDR3 protein. The profile shows about 220,000 distinct CDR3 sequences, approximately 7.1% of them singletons. This clonotype has a handful of counts. The same data also went into a second study, on T cells expressing NK-cell markers. That study adds: Sequencing covered eight donors, seven HCMV-seropositive and one seronegative.

This clonotype was sampled from a woman in her late teens or twenties in good health. What was sequenced was CD8+ T cells sorted from blood.

The DNA of the CDR3 is TGTGCCAGCAGCCAAGTTCTCGGGAGCGATACGCAGTATTTT. Its translation: CASSQVLGSDTQYF. The chain is built from TRBV4-2 and TRBJ2-3; TRBD2 is a possible D gene (6 bases). This CDR3 region has 14 residues. Trimming left V 1 base short and J 6 bases short, with 11 bases between. Germline V CDR1 and CDR2: LGHNA, YNFKEQ.